This T cell receptor (beta chain) was captured in a study of CD8 T cells in ankylosing spondylitis. Broader study findings: Clones that were linked to disease were CD8+ and were relatively rare in peripheral blood. Typical of ankylosing spondylitis blood, it appeared, was a TCR beta motif of under 10 highly homologous variants. Reportedly, matched ankylosing spondylitis synovial fluid was significantly enriched for disease-linked clones.

Looked up from germline, CDR1 is SGHKS and CDR2 is YYEKEE (reference sequence). The germline V and J ends were trimmed by 2 bases and 8 bases, with 10 bases remaining between them. The CDR3 contains 13 residues. Using quantitative 5'-RACE with molecular barcodes, the authors made TCR beta libraries. TCRdb passed the 5' RACE reads through MiXCR, listing each CDR3 protein once. The sample gives approximately 190,000 distinct CDR3 sequences, over 10% of which show up once; approximately 10% is in the top ten. In its sample, this clonotype was seen a few times. Antigen: not known. The TCR sequence derives from a female donor with ankylosing spondylitis or in good health (not recorded which). Sequencing was performed on blood, either unsorted or a sorted T cell fraction (not recorded which). The chain joins TRBV5-5 to TRBJ2-2, with D unclear. The CDR3 loop reads CASSFNRVGELFF. The CDR3 DNA follows: TGTGCCAGCAGCTTCAATCGGGTTGGGGAGCTGTTTTTT.